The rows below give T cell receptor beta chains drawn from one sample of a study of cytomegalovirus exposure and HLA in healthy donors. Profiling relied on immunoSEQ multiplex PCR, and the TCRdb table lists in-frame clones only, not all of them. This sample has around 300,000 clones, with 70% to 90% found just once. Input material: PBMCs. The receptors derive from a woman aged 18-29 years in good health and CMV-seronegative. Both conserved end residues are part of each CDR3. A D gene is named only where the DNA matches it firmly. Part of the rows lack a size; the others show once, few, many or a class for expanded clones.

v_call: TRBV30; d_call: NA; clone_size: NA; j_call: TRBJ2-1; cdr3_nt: TGTGCCTGGAGGTACGGGGGATACAATGAGCAGTTCTTC; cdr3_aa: CAWRYGGYNEQFF
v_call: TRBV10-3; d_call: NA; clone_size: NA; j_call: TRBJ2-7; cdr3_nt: TGTGCCATCCGGTACCGCTACGAGCAGTACTTC; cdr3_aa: CAIRYRYEQYF
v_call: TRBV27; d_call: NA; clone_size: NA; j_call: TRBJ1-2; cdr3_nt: TGTGCCAGCAGTTTATCCCCAGGGAACTATGGCTACACCTTC; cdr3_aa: CASSLSPGNYGYTF
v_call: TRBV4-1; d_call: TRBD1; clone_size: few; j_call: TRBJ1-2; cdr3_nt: TGCGCCAGCAGCTCCCGGGACAGGTACTATGGCTACACCTTC; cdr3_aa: CASSSRDRYYGYTF
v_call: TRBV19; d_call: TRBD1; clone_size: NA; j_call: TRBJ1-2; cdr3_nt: TGTGCCAGTAGTAGGGACAGGGAAGTTGGCTACACCTTC; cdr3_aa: CASSRDREVGYTF
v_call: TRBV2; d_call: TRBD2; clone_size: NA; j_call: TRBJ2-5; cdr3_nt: TGTGCCAGCAGACGAGATATTGGGGGGGTAGACGAGACCCAGTACTTC; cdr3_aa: CASRRDIGGVDETQYF
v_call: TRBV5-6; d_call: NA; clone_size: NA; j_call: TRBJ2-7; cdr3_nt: TGTGCCAGCAGCTTGACCCCGCGGAGCGCCTACGAGCAGTACTTC; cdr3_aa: CASSLTPRSAYEQYF
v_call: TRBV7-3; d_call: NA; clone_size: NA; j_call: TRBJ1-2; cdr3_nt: TGTGCCAGCAGCTTAGACGAATCGGGGTACTATGGCTACACCTTC; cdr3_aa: CASSLDESGYYGYTF
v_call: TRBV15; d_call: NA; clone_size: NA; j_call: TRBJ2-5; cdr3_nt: TGTGCCACCAGCAGAGATCCCGTCCAAGAGACCCAGTACTTC; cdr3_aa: CATSRDPVQETQYF
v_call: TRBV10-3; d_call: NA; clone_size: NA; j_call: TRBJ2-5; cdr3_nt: TGTGCCATCACCGAGAGGGTCGGAGAGACCCAGTACTTC; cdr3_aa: CAITERVGETQYF
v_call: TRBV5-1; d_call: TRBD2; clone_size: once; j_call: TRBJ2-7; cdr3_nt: TGCGCCAGCAGCTTAACAGGGTTGCCGGGACTAGCGGGACCTTACGAGCAGTACTTC; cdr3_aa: CASSLTGLPGLAGPYEQYF
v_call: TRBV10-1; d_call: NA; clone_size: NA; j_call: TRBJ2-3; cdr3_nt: TGCGCCAGCAGTGGACGGAGATTTTCTAGCACAGATACGCAGTATTTT; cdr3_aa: CASSGRRFSSTDTQYF
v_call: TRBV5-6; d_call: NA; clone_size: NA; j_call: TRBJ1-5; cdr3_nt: TGTGCCAGCAGCTTGGGGCAGGGCCGACAGCCCCAGCATTTT; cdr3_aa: CASSLGQGRQPQHF
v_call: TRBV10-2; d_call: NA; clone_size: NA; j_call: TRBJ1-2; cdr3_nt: TGCGCCAGCAATCAGACAGAGCATGGCTACACCTTC; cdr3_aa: CASNQTEHGYTF
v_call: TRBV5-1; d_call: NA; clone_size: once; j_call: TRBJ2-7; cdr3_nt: TGCGCCAGCAGCTCACAGTCATACGAGCAGTACTTC; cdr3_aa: CASSSQSYEQYF
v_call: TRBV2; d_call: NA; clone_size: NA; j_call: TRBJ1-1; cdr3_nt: TGTGCCAGCAGGGTTATGACAGACCTGAACACTGAAGCTTTCTTT; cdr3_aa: CASRVMTDLNTEAFF
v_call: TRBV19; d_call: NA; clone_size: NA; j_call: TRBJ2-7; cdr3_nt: TGTGCCAGTAGTACTGGGACACTACGCGAGCAGTACTTC; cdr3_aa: CASSTGTLREQYF
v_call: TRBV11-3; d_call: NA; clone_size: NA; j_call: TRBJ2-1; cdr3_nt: TGTGCCAGCAGCTTAGGACTAGAGCAGTTCTTC; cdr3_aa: CASSLGLEQFF
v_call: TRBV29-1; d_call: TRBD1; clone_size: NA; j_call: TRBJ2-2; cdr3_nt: TGCAGCGGGGACAGGGCTGGGACCGGGGAGCTGTTTTTT; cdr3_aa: CSGDRAGTGELFF
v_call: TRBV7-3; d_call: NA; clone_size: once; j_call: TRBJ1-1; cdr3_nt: TGTGCCAGCAGCTTATTAGGGGGGGCGAACACTGAAGCTTTCTTT; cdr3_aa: CASSLLGGANTEAFF
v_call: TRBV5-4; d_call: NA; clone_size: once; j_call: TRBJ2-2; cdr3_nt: TGTGCCAGCAGCTTACATGGACATGCCGGGGAGCTGTTTTTT; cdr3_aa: CASSLHGHAGELFF
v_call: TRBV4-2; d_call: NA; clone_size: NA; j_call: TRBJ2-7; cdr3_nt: TGTGCCAGCAGCCAAGACAGGGCGAGCTCCTACGAGCAGTACTTC; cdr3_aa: CASSQDRASSYEQYF
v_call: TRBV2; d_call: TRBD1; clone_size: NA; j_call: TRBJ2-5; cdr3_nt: TGTGCCAGTAGAGACCCTGACAGGGGCGAGACCCAGTACTTC; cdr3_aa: CASRDPDRGETQYF
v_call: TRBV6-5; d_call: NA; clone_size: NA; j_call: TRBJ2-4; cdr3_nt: TGTGCCAGCAGGCGAGGTATAGCCAAAAACATTCAGTACTTC; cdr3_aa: CASRRGIAKNIQYF
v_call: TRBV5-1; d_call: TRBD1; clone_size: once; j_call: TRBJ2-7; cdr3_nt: TGCGCCAGCAGCGTTGGGACAGGGAGTTGGAACGAGCAGTACTTC; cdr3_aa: CASSVGTGSWNEQYF
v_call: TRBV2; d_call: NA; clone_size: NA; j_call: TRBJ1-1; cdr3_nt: TGTGCCAGCAGTAAACAGGGGAACACTGAAGCTTTCTTT; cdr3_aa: CASSKQGNTEAFF
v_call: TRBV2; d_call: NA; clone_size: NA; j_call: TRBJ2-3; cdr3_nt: TGTGCGGGAGGAAGCACAGATACGCAGTATTTT; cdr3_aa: CAGGSTDTQYF
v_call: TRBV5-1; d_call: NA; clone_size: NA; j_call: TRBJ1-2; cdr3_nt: TGCGCCAGCAGCTTGTTTTTGGCGGGTGACTATAACTATGGCTACACCTTC; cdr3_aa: CASSLFLAGDYNYGYTF
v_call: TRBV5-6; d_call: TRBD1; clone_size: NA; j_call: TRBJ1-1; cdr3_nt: TGTGCCAGCCACTTGGGGGGGGACAGGGACGCTTTCTTT; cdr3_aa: CASHLGGDRDAFF
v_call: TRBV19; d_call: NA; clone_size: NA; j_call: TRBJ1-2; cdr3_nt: TGTGCCAGTACCACGGACGGGGAGGATGGCTACACCTTC; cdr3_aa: CASTTDGEDGYTF
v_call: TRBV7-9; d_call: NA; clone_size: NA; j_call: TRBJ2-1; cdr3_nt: TGTGCCAGCAGCTTCATCGAGGGCAATGAGCAGTTCTTC; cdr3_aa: CASSFIEGNEQFF
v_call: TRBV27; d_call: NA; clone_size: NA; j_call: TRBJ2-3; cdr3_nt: TGTGCCAGCAGCCGGACCGGGACAGGGTATTTAGCGGGGGGCACAGATACGCAGTATTTT; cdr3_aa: CASSRTGTGYLAGGTDTQYF
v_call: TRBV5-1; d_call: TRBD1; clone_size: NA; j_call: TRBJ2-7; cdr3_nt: TGCGCCAGCAGCCCTGACAGGGACGAGCAGTACTTC; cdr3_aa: CASSPDRDEQYF
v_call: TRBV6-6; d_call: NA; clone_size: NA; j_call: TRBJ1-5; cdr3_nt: TGTGCCAGCACCTCAGGGGGCAATCAGCCCCAGCATTTT; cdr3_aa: CASTSGGNQPQHF
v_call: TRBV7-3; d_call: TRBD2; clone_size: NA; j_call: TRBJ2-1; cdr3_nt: TGTGCCAGCAGCTACGGGACGGGAGGCAATGAGCAGTTCTTC; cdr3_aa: CASSYGTGGNEQFF
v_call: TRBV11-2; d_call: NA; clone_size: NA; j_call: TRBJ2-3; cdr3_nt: TGTGCCAGCAGCTTCGCATGGACAGCCGATACGCAGTATTTT; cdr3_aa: CASSFAWTADTQYF
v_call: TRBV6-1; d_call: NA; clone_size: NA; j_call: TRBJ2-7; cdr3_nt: TGTGCCAGCAGTGAAGGGGGACACAGGGCCGAGCAGTACTTC; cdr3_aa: CASSEGGHRAEQYF
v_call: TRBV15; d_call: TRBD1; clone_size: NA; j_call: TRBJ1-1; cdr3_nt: TGTGCCACCATCCTGACAGGGGCTAACACTGAAGCTTTCTTT; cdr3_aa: CATILTGANTEAFF
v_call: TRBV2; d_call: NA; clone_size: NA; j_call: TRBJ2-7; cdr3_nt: TGTGCCAGCATACATGGAGGGAGAATCTACGAGCAGTACTTC; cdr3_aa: CASIHGGRIYEQYF
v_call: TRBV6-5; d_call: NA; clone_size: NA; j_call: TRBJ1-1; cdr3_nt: TGTGCCAGTACAGGCTTTACGAACACTGAAGCTTTCTTT; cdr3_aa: CASTGFTNTEAFF
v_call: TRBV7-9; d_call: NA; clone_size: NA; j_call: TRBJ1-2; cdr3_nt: TGTGCCAGCCACGGAGGGCAGAGCTATGGCTACACCTTC; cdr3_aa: CASHGGQSYGYTF
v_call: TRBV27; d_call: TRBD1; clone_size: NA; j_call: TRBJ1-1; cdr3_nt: TGTGCCAGCAGTTTATACGGACAGGGGGTTTCTCCTGCGGAAGCTTTCTTT; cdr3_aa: CASSLYGQGVSPAEAFF
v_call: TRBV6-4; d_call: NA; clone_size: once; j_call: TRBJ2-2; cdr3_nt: TGTGCCAGCAGTGACTCGCAGGGGATCGGGGAGCTGTTTTTT; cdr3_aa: CASSDSQGIGELFF
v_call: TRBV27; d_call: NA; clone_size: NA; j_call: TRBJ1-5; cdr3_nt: TGTGCCAGCAGTTCGGCCGGAGGCCTGGATAAGCCCCAGCATTTT; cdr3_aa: CASSSAGGLDKPQHF
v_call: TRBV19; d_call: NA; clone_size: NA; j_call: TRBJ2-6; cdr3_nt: TGTGCCAGTTTTTTAGCTGGGGCCAACGTCCTGACTTTC; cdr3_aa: CASFLAGANVLTF
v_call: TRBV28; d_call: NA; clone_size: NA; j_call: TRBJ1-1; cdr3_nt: TGTGCCAGCAGCCCAGGGGATCTGAGAAGCAACACTGAAGCTTTCTTT; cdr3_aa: CASSPGDLRSNTEAFF
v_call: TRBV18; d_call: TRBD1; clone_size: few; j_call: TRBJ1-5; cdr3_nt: TGTGCCAGCTCACCCTTCGGACAGGGCGGCAATCAGCCCCAGCATTTT; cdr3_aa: CASSPFGQGGNQPQHF
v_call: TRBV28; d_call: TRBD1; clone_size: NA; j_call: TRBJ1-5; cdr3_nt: TGTGCCAGCAGTTCGCTTTTGGGACAGTCCAATCAGCCCCAGCATTTT; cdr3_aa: CASSSLLGQSNQPQHF
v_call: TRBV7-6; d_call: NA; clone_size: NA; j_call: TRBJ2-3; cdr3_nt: TGTGCCAGCAGCTTAGATTTGACAGTACGGGGCACAGATACGCAGTATTTT; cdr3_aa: CASSLDLTVRGTDTQYF
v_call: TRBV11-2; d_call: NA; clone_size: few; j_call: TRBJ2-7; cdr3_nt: TGTGCCAGCAACCCTCCAGGAGGGAGGCACGAGCAGTACTTC; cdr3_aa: CASNPPGGRHEQYF
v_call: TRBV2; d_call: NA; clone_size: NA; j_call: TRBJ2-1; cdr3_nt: TGTGCCAGCAGTGTGCAGGGGAGTAACAATGAGCAGTTCTTC; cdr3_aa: CASSVQGSNNEQFF
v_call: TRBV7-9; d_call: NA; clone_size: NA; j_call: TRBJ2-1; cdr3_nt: TGTGCCAGCAGCTTAGAACTGGGGGGGCCTTTTGTCGATGAGCAGTTCTTC; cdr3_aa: CASSLELGGPFVDEQFF
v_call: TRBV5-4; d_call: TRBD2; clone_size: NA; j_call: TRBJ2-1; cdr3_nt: TGTGCCAGCAGCTTGGCTAGCGGCATAGGTGAGCAGTTCTTC; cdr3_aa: CASSLASGIGEQFF
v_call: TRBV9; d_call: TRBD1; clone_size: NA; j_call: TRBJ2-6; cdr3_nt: TGTGCCAGCAGCCCAACATGGGGGGACAGGGGACTGGGAGGGGCCAACGTCCTGACTTTC; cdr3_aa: CASSPTWGDRGLGGANVLTF
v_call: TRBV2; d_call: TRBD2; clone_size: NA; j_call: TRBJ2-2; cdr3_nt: TGTGCCAGCAGTGACTGGCGGGGGGACAACACCGGGGAGCTGTTTTTT; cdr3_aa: CASSDWRGDNTGELFF
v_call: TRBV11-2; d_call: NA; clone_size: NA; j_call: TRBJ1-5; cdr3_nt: TGTGCCAGCAGCTTATCGGGTCGGAGCAATCAGCCCCAGCATTTT; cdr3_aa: CASSLSGRSNQPQHF
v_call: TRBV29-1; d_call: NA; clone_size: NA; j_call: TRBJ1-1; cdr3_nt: TGCAGCGTTATAAGGACAACGAACACTGAAGCTTTCTTT; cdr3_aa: CSVIRTTNTEAFF
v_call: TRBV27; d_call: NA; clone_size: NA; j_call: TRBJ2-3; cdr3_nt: TGTGCCAGCAGTTTATCCGGGGAGGCCAGAGATACGCAGTATTTT; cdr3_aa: CASSLSGEARDTQYF
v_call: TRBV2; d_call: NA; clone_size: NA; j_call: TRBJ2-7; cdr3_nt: TGTGCCAGCACCGACAGGCTTGAGCAGTACTTC; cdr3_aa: CASTDRLEQYF